These T cell receptor beta chains were read from a single sample in a study of shared clonotypes between healthy human individuals. Profiling relied on immunoSEQ multiplex PCR, and the TCRdb table lists in-frame clones only, not all of them. In the table there are some 2,400,000 clones, nearly 97% of which are singletons. The sequenced sample consisted of naive CD4+ T cells sorted from blood. All receptors come from a man between 18 and 35 years old in good health. Both conserved end residues are part of each CDR3. Each record gives: CDR3 DNA, CDR3 protein, D gene, V gene, clone size, J gene. A D gene is named only where the DNA matches it firmly. Clone size is given for some rows only: seen once, a few or many times, or a class if the clone is expanded.

TGTGCCAGCAGCTTGGGACAGGGTAGTTTCCAGCCCCAGCATTTT | CASSLGQGSFQPQHF | TRBD1 | TRBV5-6 | once | TRBJ1-5
TGCGCCAGCAGCCCCCGGACTAGCGGGAGCACCGGGGAGCTGTTTTTT | CASSPRTSGSTGELFF | TRBD2 | TRBV4-3 | NA | TRBJ2-2
TGCGCCAGCAGATACCAAGAGACCCAGTACTTC | CASRYQETQYF | NA | TRBV5-1 | few | TRBJ2-5
TGCGCCAGCAGCTTCCGACAGGGGGGGGATAGCAATCAGCCCCAGCATTTT | CASSFRQGGDSNQPQHF | TRBD1 | TRBV4-1 | NA | TRBJ1-5
TGTGCCAGCAGCTTAGCAGGGGGGGATGAAAAACTGTTTTTT | CASSLAGGDEKLFF | TRBD1 | TRBV5-6 | NA | TRBJ1-4
TGTGCCAGCAGCTTTCCGGGACAGGGGTTCATGAACACTGAAGCTTTCTTT | CASSFPGQGFMNTEAFF | TRBD1 | TRBV7-2 | NA | TRBJ1-1
TGTGCCAGCTCACCACAGGTAGTAAACACTGAAGCTTTCTTT | CASSPQVVNTEAFF | NA | TRBV18 | NA | TRBJ1-1
TGTGCCAGCTCAACCGGGACTAGCGGAACCGGGGAGCTGTTCTTT | CASSTGTSGTGELFF | TRBD2 | TRBV18 | few | TRBJ2-2
TGTGCCAGTAGTATAATCTTGTCACCATGGAGGGAGCAGTACTTC | CASSIILSPWREQYF | NA | TRBV19 | NA | TRBJ2-7
TGTGCTAGCAGTCAAGGGGGCGGAAGCACAGATACGCAGTATTTT | CASSQGGGSTDTQYF | TRBD1 | TRBV7-7 | NA | TRBJ2-3
TGTGCCTGGAGTAACCGGGGATATGGCTACACCTTC | CAWSNRGYGYTF | NA | TRBV30 | NA | TRBJ1-2
TGTGCCAGCAGTGACAGCGGGAGGAAGCAAGAGACCCAGTACTTC | CASSDSGRKQETQYF | TRBD2 | TRBV25-1 | NA | TRBJ2-5
TGCGCCAGCAGCTTGAGGGCAGATACGCAGTATTTT | CASSLRADTQYF | NA | TRBV5-1 | few | TRBJ2-3
TGTGCCTGGAGACCTAAGACAGGGGGAAATTCACCCCTCCACTTT | CAWRPKTGGNSPLHF | TRBD1 | TRBV30 | NA | TRBJ1-6
TGTGCCAGCAGCACAATGGGAGCAATCACCGGGGAGCTGTTTTTT | CASSTMGAITGELFF | NA | TRBV9 | NA | TRBJ2-2
TGTGCCGTGGGCGGGGGTTCCTCCTACAATGAGCAGTTCTTC | CAVGGGSSYNEQFF | TRBD2 | TRBV10-3 | NA | TRBJ2-1
TGTGCCAGCAGCTTAGCGCGGGGGAGAGCCAACAATCAGCCCCAGCATTTT | CASSLARGRANNQPQHF | NA | TRBV7-8 | NA | TRBJ1-5
TGCGCCAGCAGCCCGGGACTAGCGAAAACGAACACCGGGGAGCTGTTTTTT | CASSPGLAKTNTGELFF | TRBD2 | TRBV4-1 | NA | TRBJ2-2
TGTGCCAGCAGCTCCCGGACAGGGGAGGGCGAGCAGTACTTC | CASSSRTGEGEQYF | TRBD1 | TRBV5-5 | NA | TRBJ2-7
TGCGCCAGCAGCATAGACAGGGGAGCTAACTATGGCTACACCTTC | CASSIDRGANYGYTF | TRBD1 | TRBV5-1 | NA | TRBJ1-2
TGTGCCACCAGCAGAGATTCGGGGGCCGAGACCCTCAACCGACATGAGCAGTTCTTC | CATSRDSGAETLNRHEQFF | NA | TRBV15 | NA | TRBJ2-1
TGCGCCAGCAGCCAAGAGATCGGCGGGGTCCTCAATTCACCCCTCCACTTT | CASSQEIGGVLNSPLHF | NA | TRBV4-3 | NA | TRBJ1-6
TGCAGCGCCGAGTCCCAGGGAAGGGATGGCTACACCTTC | CSAESQGRDGYTF | NA | TRBV29-1 | NA | TRBJ1-2
TGTGCCAGCAGTCCAGGTGTTGGCTACACCTTC | CASSPGVGYTF | NA | TRBV27 | NA | TRBJ1-2
TGTGCCAGCAGTGAAGACAGGTCCTACGAGCAGTACTTC | CASSEDRSYEQYF | NA | TRBV2 | NA | TRBJ2-7
TGTGCCAGCAGTAACCGGGACCGATTCAACGAGCAGTACTTC | CASSNRDRFNEQYF | NA | TRBV6-5 | NA | TRBJ2-7
TGTGCCAGCAGTTTTTGGCAGGGAGATGGCTACACCTTC | CASSFWQGDGYTF | NA | TRBV27 | NA | TRBJ1-2
TGCGCCAGCAGCCAAGAGCTGCCGGGACCGACGTTTAACAAGCAGTACTTC | CASSQELPGPTFNKQYF | NA | TRBV4-3 | NA | TRBJ2-7
TGTGCCAGCTCACCCGGACAGGGGATCACTACCCATGGCTACACCTTC | CASSPGQGITTHGYTF | TRBD1 | TRBV18 | NA | TRBJ1-2
TGTGCCTGGAGTATACAGGGTTTGGACATTCAGTACTTC | CAWSIQGLDIQYF | NA | TRBV30 | NA | TRBJ2-4
TGCGCCAGCAGTGAGTCTAGAATAAGTTCTTTC | CASSESRISSF | NA | TRBV10-2 | NA | TRBJ2-6
TGTGCTAGTGGTTCCCCCCTAGCGGGGGACAATGAGCAGTTCTTC | CASGSPLAGDNEQFF | TRBD2 | TRBV12-5 | NA | TRBJ2-1
TGTGCCAGCGAGAGGACAGGTGTTGGGGAGACCCAGTACTTC | CASERTGVGETQYF | TRBD1 | TRBV27 | NA | TRBJ2-5
TGTGCCAGCAGTTTCCAGGGGGAGACCCAGTACTTC | CASSFQGETQYF | NA | TRBV6-5 | NA | TRBJ2-5
TGTGCCAGCATACTAGCGGGGGGGTACAATGAGCAGTTCTTC | CASILAGGYNEQFF | TRBD2 | TRBV6-6 | NA | TRBJ2-1
TGTGCCAGCAGCTCATTTACAGTCTATGGCTACACCTTC | CASSSFTVYGYTF | NA | TRBV7-2 | NA | TRBJ1-2
TGTGCCAGCAGCTTAACGGGACTAGCGGGGAACGAGCAGTACTTC | CASSLTGLAGNEQYF | TRBD2 | TRBV11-2 | NA | TRBJ2-7
TGTGCCTGGAGTGTAGGGGGGGGTAATGAAAAACTGTTTTTT | CAWSVGGGNEKLFF | NA | TRBV30 | NA | TRBJ1-4
TGTGCCAGCAAACGAGACAGTTACCCCAAACTGTTTTTT | CASKRDSYPKLFF | NA | TRBV2 | NA | TRBJ1-4
TGTGCCAGCAGCCCGGTTGGCCAACCCTACGAGCAGTACTTC | CASSPVGQPYEQYF | NA | TRBV5-6 | NA | TRBJ2-7
TGTGCCATCAGTGAATTCCTGGGGGTTAGCACAGATACGCAGTATTTT | CAISEFLGVSTDTQYF | NA | TRBV10-3 | NA | TRBJ2-3
TGTGCCAGCAGCACGGGACTAGCGGGTGCCTACAATGAGCAGTTCTTC | CASSTGLAGAYNEQFF | TRBD2 | TRBV7-9 | NA | TRBJ2-1
TGTGCCAGTAGGGCGGGATTTCAGCCCCAGCATTTT | CASRAGFQPQHF | NA | TRBV19 | NA | TRBJ1-5
TGTGCCAGCAGCTTCTTGACAGGGAGCGGCTACACCTTC | CASSFLTGSGYTF | TRBD1 | TRBV5-6 | NA | TRBJ1-2
TGTGCCAGCAGTGTTGTGGGACAGTACTACGAGCAGTACTTC | CASSVVGQYYEQYF | TRBD1 | TRBV6-1 | NA | TRBJ2-7
TGTGCCAGCAGCCTGGACAGCCCCAATCAGCCCCAGCATTTT | CASSLDSPNQPQHF | NA | TRBV6-1 | once | TRBJ1-5
TGTGCCAGCAGGGAGCGGGGAGGGGAGACCCAGTACTTC | CASRERGGETQYF | TRBD2 | TRBV6-1 | NA | TRBJ2-5
TGTGCCAGCAGTTCCATGCCAGGGAGCACAGATACGCAGTATTTT | CASSSMPGSTDTQYF | NA | TRBV28 | NA | TRBJ2-3
TGTGCCAGCAACATTCTGGAGTCGGTTGAGCAGTTCTTC | CASNILESVEQFF | NA | TRBV6-6 | NA | TRBJ2-1
TGTGCCAGCAAGTTGTCTAGCGGGTATGTCGGGGAGTACTTC | CASKLSSGYVGEYF | TRBD2 | TRBV27 | NA | TRBJ2-7